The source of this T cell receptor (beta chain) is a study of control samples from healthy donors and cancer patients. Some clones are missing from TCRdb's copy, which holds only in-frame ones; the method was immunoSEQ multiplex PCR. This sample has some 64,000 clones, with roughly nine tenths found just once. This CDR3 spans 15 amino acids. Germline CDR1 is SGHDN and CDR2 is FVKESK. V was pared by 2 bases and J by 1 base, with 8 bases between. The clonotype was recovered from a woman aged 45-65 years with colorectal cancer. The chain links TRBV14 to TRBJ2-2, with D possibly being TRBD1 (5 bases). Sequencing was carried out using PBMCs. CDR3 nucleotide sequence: TGTGCCAGCAGCCAAAACAGGCTGAACACCGGGGAGCTGTTTTTT. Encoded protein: CASSQNRLNTGELFF.